These T cell receptor beta chains were read from a single sample in a study of shared T cell receptors in the human thymus. Libraries were prepared by immunoSEQ multiplex PCR; TCRdb keeps only in-frame clonotypes and omits some of them. The sample lists under 850,000 clones, 85% to 90% seen once, with around 0.0099% in the top ten. This same sample was also part of a study on human thymus T cells.

Sequencing was done on a sample of thymocytes. These receptors were obtained from a boy under three years old with a congenital heart defect. The CDR3 runs from the conserved cysteine through the conserved F or W. Fields, in order: V gene, CDR3 protein.

>TRBV5-6
CASSLDGSSYEQYF
>TRBV13
CASSGERGPPVEQYF
>TRBV6-5
CASSHRGHEQYF
>TRBV13
CASSFGDRGRVGITMVYEQYF
>TRBV2
CASTTGANVLTF
>TRBV28
CASSHRGYGYTF
>TRBV7-4
CETGGRNEQFF
>TRBV4-2
CASSPTSGNRETQYF
>TRBV20-1
CTAGGGEGYTF
>TRBV2
CASSGTSGGWETQYF
>TRBV29-1
CSVQPENTGELFF
>TRBV18
CASSPLGLALNEQFF
>TRBV5-1
CASSLGGQGRNTGELFF
>TRBV9
CASSVVSGSSDTQYF
>TRBV25-1
CASSELEAGGPSDTQYF
>TRBV15
CATSRPDCCVAKNIQYF
>TRBV9
CASSGGQESSYEQYF
>TRBV9
CASSVSPRQGTEAFF
>TRBV25-1
CASSEYGQNYGYTF
>TRBV10-3
CAIRGDWFGPNEKLFF
>TRBV27
CASSPRTAQGTDTQYF
>TRBV5-4
CASSLTAGGDTEAFF
>TRBV4-3
CASSLRLAGVYNEQFF
>TRBV6-1
CASSGPGQPYEQYF
>TRBV10-3
CAISESSSGSLVSYEQYF
>TRBV6-1
CASTENGKDRGLGNTIYF
>TRBV5-1
CASSLAAGAYNEQFF
>TRBV14
CASSPEDYPDTQYF
>TRBV6-5
CASSRDRDTNNEQFF
>TRBV10-1
CASSESRETNYNEQFF
>TRBV11-2
CASSFIASYKNTGELFF
>TRBV6-4
CASSDGTSGGNNEQFF
>TRBV5-6
CASSLVREAPPEQFF
>TRBV6-6
CASSYRDSSYEQYF
>TRBV5-4
CASSLEIPDRGYEQYF
>TRBV10-1
CASSEGSHSNQPQHF
>TRBV5-1
CASSFARGEKLFF
>TRBV6-7
CASSAGSSTGELFF
>TRBV11-3
CASSRTPGQGLNEQYF
>TRBV10-3
CAIRGTGASSGANVLTF
>TRBV14
CASSRDLAGENNEQFF
>TRBV11-3
CASSLEALASTDTQYF
>TRBV29-1
CSDSYLAVRASCEQYF
>TRBV5-6
CASSPAGGANTGELFF
>TRBV5-6
CASSQGPSGRSADNEQFF
>TRBV11-2
CASSLLRGRKNTGELFF
>TRBV28
CASSLGGRGHQPQHF
>TRBV5-4
CASSLGGVGNTIYF
>TRBV14
CASSQSPAGGDYGYTF
>TRBV7-9
CASTTRGGSANTGELFF
>TRBV2
CASGGVNTEAFF
>TRBV4-2
CASSQARTDEQFF
>TRBV5-1
CASRPQGIRYEQYF